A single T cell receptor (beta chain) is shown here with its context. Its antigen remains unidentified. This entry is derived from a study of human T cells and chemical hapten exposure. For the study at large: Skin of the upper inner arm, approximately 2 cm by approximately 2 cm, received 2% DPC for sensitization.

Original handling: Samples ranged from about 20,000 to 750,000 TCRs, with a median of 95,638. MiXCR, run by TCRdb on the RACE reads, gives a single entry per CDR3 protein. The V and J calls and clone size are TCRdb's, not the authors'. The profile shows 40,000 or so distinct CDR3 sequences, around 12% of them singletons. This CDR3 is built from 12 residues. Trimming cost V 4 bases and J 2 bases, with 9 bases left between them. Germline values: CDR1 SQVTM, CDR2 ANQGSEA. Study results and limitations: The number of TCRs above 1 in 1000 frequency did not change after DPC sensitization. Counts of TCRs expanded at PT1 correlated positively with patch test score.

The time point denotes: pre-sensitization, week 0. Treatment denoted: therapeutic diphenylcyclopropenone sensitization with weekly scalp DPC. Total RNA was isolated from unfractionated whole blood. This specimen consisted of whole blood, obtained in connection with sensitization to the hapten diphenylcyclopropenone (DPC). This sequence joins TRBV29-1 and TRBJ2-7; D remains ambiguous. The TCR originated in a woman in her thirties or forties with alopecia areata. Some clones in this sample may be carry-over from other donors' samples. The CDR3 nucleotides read TGCAGCGTTGGCGGCAGCCCCTACGAGCAGTACTTC. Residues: CSVGGSPYEQYF.